This TCR beta chain was retrieved from a study of identical twins (dated by TCRdb to about 2016). About the investigation overall: To test whether fetal clonotypes persist, this study deep-sequenced TCR alpha and beta repertoires from monozygotic twins, from unrelated adults of various ages, and from cord blood. To rule out contamination, replicate twin experiments were performed at different times with different library preparation protocols. What the authors observed across the whole study: Zero-insertion analyses could be partly confounded by invariant T cells such as MAIT and iNKT, although diverse VJ usage argued against such confounding for most clonotypes. Compared with coincidental sharing between unrelated individuals, an excess of low generation-probability sequences was observed among out-of-frame TCR alpha sequences shared between twins. Excess twin sharing in beta out-of-frame sequences was weaker because fewer shared sequences lowered the signal-to-noise ratio. Because the same donors could not be followed over many years, conclusions were based on cross-sectional statistical analysis. Out-of-frame TCR alpha sharing in monozygotic twins was systematically underestimated by recombination models, whereas sharing between unrelated individuals was in agreement with the recombination models. Abundant cord blood beta clonotypes had fewer insertions, young adult naive repertoires showed a similar but weaker trend, and memory repertoires showed no such trend.

Every donor was a healthy Caucasian. The twin cohort comprised three pairs of female monozygotic twins, all aged about 18 to 29 years. The RNA used for TCR libraries was isolated from peripheral blood mononuclear cells. This clonotype has only a few counts. Its target antigen remains unknown. Per-base qualities were not stored, and no clone one base away is much larger. Reading from cysteine to phenylalanine, the CDR3 counts 14 amino acids. Only the CDR3 portion is preserved as DNA: 42 bases, with reading frame beginning at the first base. V and J are truncated by 2 bases and 4 bases respectively, leaving an intervening sequence of 12 bases. The germline V gene (reference sequence) sets CDR1 to MNHEY and CDR2 to SMNVEV. Libraries were built with 5' RACE. The sequencing machine was an Illumina HiSeq 2000. Template switching added a universal primer binding site, and the final cDNA carried a unique molecular identifier that allowed TCR cDNA molecules to be counted accurately. Specific primers in the conserved constant-segment region were used to synthesize first-strand cDNA for the TCR alpha and beta chains. To control for contamination, every cDNA library was double barcoded, receiving both a SMART-Mk sample barcode and Illumina barcodes. TruSeq adapter sequences along with Illumina sample barcodes were introduced in two successive PCR steps. The TCR alpha and beta cDNA libraries were sequenced on the Illumina HiSeq platform using custom primers. The original pipeline was this. MiGEC processed the raw reads to extract unique molecular identifiers, while MiXCR was used to determine the CDR3 positions. Recombination models were inferred per individual with the repgenHMM and IGoR tools using an EM algorithm. Shared clonotype analysis was performed with the tcR package in R, normalizing sharing by the product of cloneset sizes. Out-of-frame nonproductive sequences were analyzed to study raw recombination free of thymic and clonal selection effects. The raw public reads went through TCRdb reprocessing: fastp at Q25, MiXCR clone calling, in-frame beta chains kept. Records with the same CDR3 protein are collapsed into one entry carrying the most frequent genes and DNA. TCRdb, rather than the study authors, made the V and J calls. This sample lists 700,000 or so distinct CDR3 sequences; around 8.3% were detected once. The top ten constitute 0.98% of the sample.

In addition, the sample was reused for a study of yellow fever vaccine responses in identical twins. The second investigation adds: The T cell response to vaccination in identical twins was reported by the authors to appear partly convergent and partly personalized. In the study, vaccine-responding T cell clones were precisely tracked in identical twins.

The chain couples TRBV27 to TRBJ2-7; the D gene assignment is ambiguous. The clonotype originates from a woman aged 18-29 years in good health. The sample taken for sequencing was PBMCs. The CDR3 here reads CASSLKDAKYEQYF. The DNA sequence is given as TGTGCCAGCAGTTTAAAGGACGCCAAATACGAGCAGTACTTC.